The clone carrying this TCR beta chain was counted at least ten times. Its specificity is not known. TCRdb ran MiXCR on the 5' RACE reads and lists one entry per CDR3 protein. This table holds about 38,000 distinct CDR3 sequences, about an eighth found once. The data were obtained in a study of T-cell memory formation after mild COVID-19. Study outcomes and limitations: CD4+ clones that contracted lay mainly in CM and EM; CD8+ ones lay in EMRA.

The CDR3 loop spans 14 amino acids. Deletions cut 4 bases from V and 2 bases from J, with 11 bases between. CDR1 and CDR2 (germline): SEHNR, FQNEAQ (reference sequence). The clonotype was recovered from a man younger than 35 who had mild COVID-19 (a few samples of this study predate the infection). Cell type and time point are not known. The specimen was PBMCs or a T cell subset sorted from them (not recorded which). The chain carries TRBV7-9 and TRBJ1-1, with D tentatively TRBD1 (6 bases). CDR3: CASSWYRVNTEAFF. In nucleotides, the CDR3 is TGTGCCAGCAGCTGGTACAGGGTTAACACTGAAGCTTTCTTT.